This TCR beta chain was recorded in a study of regulatory T cells in long-lasting Graves disease. Assembly of TCR beta libraries relied on iRepertoire HTBI primers together with Arm-PCR of CDR3 regions. In TCRdb, the multiplex PCR reads were re-called with MiXCR into one record per CDR3 protein. This sample has under 450,000 distinct CDR3 sequences, with 12% found just once. The CDR3 spans 11 residues. Germline CDR1 and CDR2: GTSNPN and SVGIG (reference sequence). The germline V and J ends were trimmed by 6 bases and 5 bases, with 10 bases remaining between them. As for time point: newly diagnosed GD, antithyroid drugs for less than 3 months. Extracted RNA from PBMCs served as the source of the TCR library. This clonotype was seen ten or more times. The same sample was also used in a study of T cells in Graves' hyperthyroidism and ophthalmopathy.

This sequence originates from a woman aged 18-35 years with Graves disease. The specimen was peripheral blood mononuclear cells (PBMCs), collected at new diagnosis, from a patient treated with antithyroid drugs. The genes are TRBV30 and TRBJ2-5; possible D gene TRBD2, 5 bases. The CDR3 protein is CACFRGETQYF. CDR3 DNA: TGTGCCTGCTTCAGAGGGGAGACCCAGTACTTC.